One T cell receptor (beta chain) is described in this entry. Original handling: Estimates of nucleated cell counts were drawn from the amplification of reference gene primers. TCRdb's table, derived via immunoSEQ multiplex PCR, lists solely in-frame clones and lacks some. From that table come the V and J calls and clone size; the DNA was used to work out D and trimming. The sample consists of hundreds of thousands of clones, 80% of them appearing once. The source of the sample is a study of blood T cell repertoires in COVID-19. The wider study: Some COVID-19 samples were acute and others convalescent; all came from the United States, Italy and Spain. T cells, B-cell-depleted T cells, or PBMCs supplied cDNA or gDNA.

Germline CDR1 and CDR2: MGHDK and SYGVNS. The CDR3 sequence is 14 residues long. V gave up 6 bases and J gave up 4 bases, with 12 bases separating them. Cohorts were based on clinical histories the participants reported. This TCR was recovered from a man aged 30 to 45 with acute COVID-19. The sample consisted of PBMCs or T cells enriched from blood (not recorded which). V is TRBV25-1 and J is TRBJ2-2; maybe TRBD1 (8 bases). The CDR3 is CASRYRGGTGELFF. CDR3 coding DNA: TGTGCCAGCAGGTACAGGGGGGGCACCGGGGAGCTGTTTTTT.